This passage covers 27 T cell receptor beta chains from one sample sequenced in a study of vaccination and CD4 T cells after COVID-19. The treatment: roughly 11-day PBMC culture with coronavirus spike peptide pools or control peptides (ViraFEST assay). For these receptors, no antigen is known. Sequence data for DNA of cultured CD4+ T cells were generated by the Oncomine TCR Beta short-read assay. TCRdb re-derived calls from the PCR reads in MiXCR, one entry per CDR3 protein. In the table there are about 16,000 distinct CDR3 sequences, 65% to 80% of which are singletons. Input material: CD4+ T cells from blood, cultured in vitro. These receptors all stem from a human donor who had recovered from COVID-19.

The J gene is TRBJ2-3, the V gene TRBV27; D not certain. Per the germline V gene, CDR1 is MNHEY and CDR2 is SMNVEV (reference sequence). Trimming stripped 4 bases from V and 4 bases from J, with 3 bases between. The CDR3 totals 11 residues. The CDR3 loop is CASSWADTQYF. As DNA, the CDR3 is TGTGCCAGCAGTTGGGCAGATACGCAGTATTTT.

The rearrangement joins TRBV6-2 or TRBV6-3 to TRBJ1-1; D not certain. V was trimmed by 5 bases and J by 0 bases, leaving 13 bases between them. Germline lookup yields CDR1 MNHEY and CDR2 SVGEGT. There are 15 residues in the CDR3. CDR3 in DNA: TGTGCCAGCAGTCACTTTTTGGGATTGAACACTGAAGCTTTCTTT. This codes for CASSHFLGLNTEAFF.

The gene calls are TRBV11-2 and TRBJ2-3; the D gene is possibly TRBD2 (5 bases). V lost 2 bases, J lost 8 bases, and 11 bases lay in between. Germline-derived CDR1 and CDR2 are SGHAT and FQNNGV. The CDR3 loop spans 13 amino acids. The CDR3 DNA reads TGTGCCAGCAGCTTACATCGAAGCGGTACGCAGTATTTT. This sequence encodes CASSLHRSGTQYF.

This chain connects TRBV6-2 or TRBV6-3 to TRBJ1-5; 8 bases match TRBD1. The CDR3 has 16 residues. Germline V gene data show CDR1 as MNHEY and CDR2 as SVGEGT. The ends lost 3 bases at V and 4 bases at J; junction bases unmatched: 8. The CDR3 bases are TGTGCCAGCAGTTATACAGGACAGGGACCTAATCAGCCCCAGCATTTT. It is translated as CASSYTGQGPNQPQHF.

This clonotype was observed a single time. The chain links TRBV20-1 to TRBJ2-7, with TRBD2 identical over 11 bases. The V and J ends lost 3 bases and 6 bases, in that order; junction bases with no gene match: 4. The CDR3 runs to 13 residues. Germline assignment: CDR1 DFQATT and CDR2 SNEGSKA (reference sequence). The CDR3 sequence: CSARETSGIEQYF. Here the CDR3 DNA reads TGCAGTGCTAGGGAGACTAGCGGGATCGAGCAGTACTTC.

This clonotype was recorded a few times. This chain joins TRBV30 and TRBJ1-5, with D unresolved. The V and J ends lost 0 bases and 7 bases respectively, with 10 bases between them. CDR3 length: 13 residues. The germline V gene encodes CDR1 GTSNPN and CDR2 SVGIG (reference sequence). The CDR3 loop reads CAWSVRVGQPQHF. The CDR3 coding sequence is TGTGCCTGGAGTGTAAGGGTAGGCCAGCCCCAGCATTTT.

V and J are TRBV5-6 and TRBJ2-7, with D unresolved. CDR1 and CDR2 (germline): SGHDT, YYEEEE. There are 16 residues in the CDR3. The V and J ends lost 2 bases and 0 bases respectively, with 15 bases between them. In DNA form, the CDR3 reads TGTGCCAGCAGCTTTTTTGGTGGCGCCAGCTCCTACGAGCAGTACTTC. Its translation: CASSFFGGASSYEQYF. Based on the CDR3 plus reference TRBV5-6 and TRBJ2-7, the full variable domain is DAGVTQSPTHLIKTRGQQVTLRCSPKSGHDTVSWYQQALGQGPQFIFQYYEEEERQRGNFPDRFSGHQFPNYSSELNVNALLLGDSALYLCASSFFGGASSYEQYFGPGTRLTVT.

The chain has TRBV20-1 and TRBJ2-1, with D tentatively TRBD1 or TRBD2 (5 bases each). V gave up 3 bases and J gave up 7 bases, with 19 bases separating them. The CDR3 is 15 residues long. Germline CDR1 DFQATT, CDR2 SNEGSKA (reference sequence). CDR3 loop: CSARGLRGTGNEQFF. For the CDR3, the DNA is TGCAGTGCTAGGGGCCTTAGGGGAACGGGAAATGAGCAGTTCTTC.

This sequence joins TRBV2 and TRBJ1-2; no clear D. The CDR3 consists of 15 residues. Germline CDR1 SNHLY, CDR2 FYNNEI. The V gene lost 6 bases and the J gene lost 7 bases, with 21 bases spanning the gap. The CDR3 here is CASSGEPASPGGYTF. CDR3 coding DNA: TGTGCCAGCAGCGGAGAGCCGGCATCCCCTGGTGGCTACACCTTC.

This rearrangement joins TRBV27 to TRBJ1-5, with TRBD1 matching over 9 bases. This CDR3 is 15 amino acids long. The V gene's germline CDR1 is MNHEY and CDR2 SMNVEV (reference sequence). With 2 bases clipped from V and 4 bases from J, the junction kept 3 bases outside the gene matches. The CDR3, as DNA: TGTGCCAGCAGTTTACGGGGACAGGGAAATCAGCCCCAGCATTTT. It yields the protein CASSLRGQGNQPQHF.

The chain employs TRBV2 and TRBJ1-2; D is possibly TRBD1 (5 bases). The CDR3 is 15 amino acids. Germline lookup yields CDR1 SNHLY and CDR2 FYNNEI. V dropped 6 bases and J dropped 8 bases, with 22 bases sitting between them. CDR3 bases: TGTGCCAGCAGAGAAAGGACCAATAAAGAGGGGGGCTACACCTTC. Its translation is CASRERTNKEGGYTF. Supplemented by reference TRBV2 and TRBJ1-2, the full variable domain reads EPEVTQTPSHQVTQMGQEVILRCVPISNHLYFYWYRQILGQKVEFLVSFYNNEISEKSEIFDDQFSVERPDGSNFTLKIRSTKLEDSAMYFCASRERTNKEGGYTFGSGTRLTVV.

In this sample, this clonotype turned up a few times. The chain carries TRBV7-2 and TRBJ1-1; TRBD1 might be the D (5 bases). This CDR3 is built from 15 residues. Trimming left V 0 bases short and J 9 bases short, with 17 bases between. The V gene's germline CDR1 is SGHTA and CDR2 FQGNSA. The CDR3: CASSLAPEAGGKAFF. The CDR3 DNA is TGTGCCAGCAGCTTAGCGCCCGAGGCTGGGGGGAAAGCTTTCTTT.

There are a few counts of this clonotype. This chain connects TRBV15 to TRBJ2-3; no firm D call. Germline CDR1 and CDR2: LNHNV and YYDKDF (reference sequence). The CDR3 has 17 amino acids. Between the trimmed V and J ends, which lost 6 bases and 2 bases, there was a span of 21 bases. The DNA for the CDR3 is TGTGCCACCAGGAAACGCTCGACACGTATCCCCACAGATACGCAGTATTTT. Amino acid sequence: CATRKRSTRIPTDTQYF. The full variable domain, completed using reference TRBV15 and TRBJ2-3, is DAMVIQNPRYQVTQFGKPVTLSCSQTLNHNVMYWYQQKSSQAPKLLFHYYDKDFNNEADTPDNFQSRRPNTSFCFLDIRSPGLGDTAMYLCATRKRSTRIPTDTQYFGPGTRLTVL.

The chain carries TRBV7-3 and TRBJ1-2; no clear D gene. With 2 bases removed from V and 1 base from J, the gap between germline ends came to 8 bases. The V gene's germline CDR1 is SGHTA and CDR2 FQGTGA. The CDR3 spans 14 residues. The CDR3 spells CASSLDGFNYGYTF. In DNA, the CDR3 is TGTGCCAGCAGCTTAGACGGCTTTAACTATGGCTACACCTTC.

The chain combines TRBV28 with TRBJ1-5; 8 bases line up with TRBD1. The ends lost 5 bases at V and 4 bases at J; junction bases unmatched: 4. The CDR3 length is 14 residues. Germline values: CDR1 MDHEN, CDR2 SYDVKM. As DNA, the CDR3 is TGTGCCAGCAGTCCTAGACAGGGGAATCAGCCCCAGCATTTT. Amino acid sequence: CASSPRQGNQPQHF.

This chain connects TRBV6-5 to TRBJ1-2; 9 positions agree with TRBD1. J gave up 7 bases and V 4 bases, and 7 bases lay outside the gene matches. Germline-derived CDR1 and CDR2 are MNHEY and SVGAGI. The CDR3 contains 14 residues. The CDR3 reads CASSSWTGEGGYTF. CDR3 sequence (DNA): TGTGCCAGCAGTTCCTGGACAGGGGAGGGTGGCTACACCTTC.

CDR3 sequence reads: CASDRVGNQPQHF. CDR3 nucleotides: TGTGCCAGTGACAGGGTTGGCAATCAGCCCCAGCATTTT. The chain uses TRBV19 and TRBJ1-5; TRBD1 matches 7 bases. Germline assignment: CDR1 LNHDA and CDR2 SQIVND (reference sequence). CDR3 length: 13 amino acids. J lost 2 bases, V lost 8 bases, and 3 bases had no gene match.

The gene calls are TRBV7-2 and TRBJ1-5; possible D gene TRBD1, 5 bases. The CDR3 totals 14 residues. Trimming left V 2 bases short and J 2 bases short, with 7 bases between. Germline V gene sequence: CDR1 SGHTA, CDR2 FQGNSA. Here the CDR3 reads CASSLMGGNQPQHF. The CDR3 DNA is TGTGCCAGCAGCTTAATGGGGGGCAATCAGCCCCAGCATTTT.

V and J are TRBV6-1 and TRBJ2-7; D unresolved. The germline gives CDR1 MNHNS, CDR2 SASEGT. Trimming took 6 bases from V and 7 from J, leaving 16 bases between them. This CDR3 has 13 amino acids. The CDR3 DNA reads TGTGCCAGCAGAATAACAATAAAGAGGGAGCAGTACTTC. It translates to CASRITIKREQYF.

The chain employs TRBV2 and TRBJ2-7, with D possibly matching TRBD2 (6 bases). The CDR3 runs 15 residues. Germline V gene data show CDR1 as SNHLY and CDR2 as FYNNEI. Trimming took 6 bases from V and 0 from J, leaving 15 bases between them. In DNA form, the CDR3 reads TGTGCCAGCAGAGTTTCGGGACTCCACTCCTACGAGCAGTACTTC. Amino acid sequence: CASRVSGLHSYEQYF. Complete variable domain (other parts from reference TRBV2 and TRBJ2-7): EPEVTQTPSHQVTQMGQEVILRCVPISNHLYFYWYRQILGQKVEFLVSFYNNEISEKSEIFDDQFSVERPDGSNFTLKIRSTKLEDSAMYFCASRVSGLHSYEQYFGPGTRLTVT.

The rearrangement links TRBV20-1 to TRBJ1-3; D gene ambiguous. CDR3 length: 19 amino acids. Germline V gives CDR1 DFQATT, CDR2 SNEGSKA (reference sequence). The V end lost 3 bases, the J end lost 0 bases, and 24 bases lay between the germline ends. In DNA form, the CDR3 reads TGCAGTGCTAGGACCGTCTCCCGGGGTCGGGCAAGCTCTGGAAACACCATATATTTT. It translates to CSARTVSRGRASSGNTIYF.

The gene calls are TRBV7-3 and TRBJ2-2; D is perhaps TRBD1 or TRBD2 (5 bases each). Germline loops: CDR1 SGHTA, CDR2 FQGTGA. Trimming left V 2 bases short and J 4 bases short, with 8 bases between. CDR3 length equals 14 residues. CDR3 residues: CASSLGGRTGELFF. The CDR3 DNA follows: TGTGCCAGCAGCTTAGGGGGTCGCACCGGGGAGCTGTTTTTT.

The chain has TRBV14 and TRBJ1-2, with D unresolved. The germline CDR1 and CDR2 sequences are SGHDN and FVKESK. The CDR3 has 16 residues. The germline V and J ends were trimmed by 0 bases and 7 bases, with 18 bases remaining between them. The CDR3 spells CASSQDFGVAVSGYTF. CDR3 coding DNA: TGTGCCAGCAGCCAAGATTTCGGGGTAGCTGTTTCTGGCTACACCTTC.

The rearrangement links TRBV15 to TRBJ1-4, with D unresolved. The CDR3 runs to 13 residues. Germline CDR1 reads LNHNV; CDR2 reads YYDKDF (reference sequence). Trimming took 0 bases from V and 15 from J, leaving 14 bases between them. CDR3: CATSREADMGMFF. As DNA, the CDR3 is TGTGCCACCAGCAGAGAGGCCGATATGGGGATGTTTTTT.

J is TRBJ2-2 and V is TRBV7-9; D is ambiguous. Germline lookup yields CDR1 SEHNR and CDR2 FQNEAQ (reference sequence). CDR3 size: 11 residues. V lost 6 bases and J lost 5, with 4 bases in between. In DNA form, the CDR3 reads TGTGCCAGCAGTCTTACCGGGGAGCTGTTTTTT. This translates into CASSLTGELFF.

This clonotype has just a few counts. The chain joins TRBV10-3 to TRBJ1-5; 7 bases are shared with TRBD1. The J segment lost 7 bases and the V segment lost 4 bases, leaving 7 bases of the junction unmatched. There are 14 residues in the CDR3. CDR1 is ENHRY, CDR2 SYGVKD, per germline. CDR3 protein: CAISVGDSEQPQHF. CDR3 nucleotide sequence: TGTGCCATCAGTGTGGGGGACAGTGAACAGCCCCAGCATTTT.

This clonotype turned up a few times. The chain is built from TRBV2 and TRBJ1-5; 7 nucleotides line up with TRBD1. CDR3 size: 14 residues. V dropped 5 bases and J dropped 1; count of bases not matched to a gene: 2. Germline values: CDR1 SNHLY, CDR2 FYNNEI. Here the CDR3 reads CASSLDRSNQPQHF. CDR3 bases: TGTGCCAGCAGTTTGGACAGGAGCAATCAGCCCCAGCATTTT.